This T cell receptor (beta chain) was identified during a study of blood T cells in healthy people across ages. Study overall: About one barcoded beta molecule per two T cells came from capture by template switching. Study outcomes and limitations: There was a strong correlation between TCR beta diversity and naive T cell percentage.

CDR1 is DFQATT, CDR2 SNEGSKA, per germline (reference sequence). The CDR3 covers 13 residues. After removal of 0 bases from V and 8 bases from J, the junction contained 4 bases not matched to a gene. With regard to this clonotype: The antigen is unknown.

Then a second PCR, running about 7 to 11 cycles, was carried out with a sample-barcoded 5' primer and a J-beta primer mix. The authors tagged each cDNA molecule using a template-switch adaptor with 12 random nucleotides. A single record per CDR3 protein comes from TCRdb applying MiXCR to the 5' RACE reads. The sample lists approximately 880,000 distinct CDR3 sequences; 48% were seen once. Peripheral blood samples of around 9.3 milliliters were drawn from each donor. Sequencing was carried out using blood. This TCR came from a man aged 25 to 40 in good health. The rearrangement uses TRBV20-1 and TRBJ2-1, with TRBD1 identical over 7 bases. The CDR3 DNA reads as TGCAGTGCTAGAGACGAACAGGGGTATGAGCAGTTCTTC. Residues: CSARDEQGYEQFF.